This T cell receptor beta chain appears in the sequencing data of a study of cytomegalovirus exposure and HLA in healthy donors (dated by TCRdb to between 2016 and 2019). With regard to the full study: According to an earlier analysis of a few hundred of the donors, about 179 million T cells yielded 117 million unique TCR beta sequences and approximately 300 Gb of sequence data. The study aimed to test whether cataloging public T cell receptors could reveal signatures of past pathogen exposure. An earlier analysis of a few hundred of the donors applied high-throughput TCR beta sequencing to assess whether each TCR beta V gene segment acted as functional or pseudogenic. Of the roughly 400 genotyped donors, approximately 83% fell in the genetic ancestry cluster associated with self-reported Caucasian donors. A later genetic analysis took genome-wide SNP genotypes for about 60% of the roughly 670 donors and used that subset as a discovery cohort. The later analysis used no new phenotypic data to find candidate immune exposures, relying instead on TCR beta sequences and their occurrence across donors. Along with the approximately 620-subject first cohort, a separate validation cohort of over a hundred different subjects was used. An early release covering roughly 640 HLA-typed donors comprised about 300 gigabases of sequencing data and 65 million to 100 million unique TCR sequences. Among some 410 genotyped donors of the cohort, an average of approximately 250,000 unique TCR beta nucleotide sequences were sequenced per donor, about a sixth of them non-productive. Typing coverage differed by locus: A, B, C, DRB1 and DQB1 were typed in roughly 620-640 donors, DQA1 in 500 to 550, DPA1 in 600 to 610, and DPB1 in 450 to 480. A later analysis re-examined previously published TCR beta repertoires from around 670 donors and added high-resolution HLA genotyping to investigate patterns of TCR occurrence. All discovery cohort repertoires had been generated on a single sequencing platform. Class I and class II HLA loci were covered by the typing at four-digit resolution. The study profiled the T cell repertoires of around 700 subjects by immunosequencing and related them to cytomegalovirus serostatus. Because of strong linkage in the cohort, roughly five DR-DQ haplotypes were treated as single units for association and clustering. The study combined high-throughput TCR immunosequencing, statistical association of individual TCRs with disease status, and machine learning to predict cytomegalovirus infection status. Donor age, sex, ethnicity and CMV serostatus were compiled together with the repertoire data. Results and caveats for the whole study, not just this receptor: A few of the identified cytomegalovirus-associated TCR beta chains were confirmed in vitro to be specific for cytomegalovirus antigens. Correlated functional status among segregating V segments might be attributable to linkage disequilibrium, but an unknown experimental factor could not be ruled out. Compared with equally common non-associated chains, HLA-associated TCR beta chains in a later analysis were more clonally expanded and had lower generation probabilities. Because some donors lacked HLA typing at each locus, the association tests relied only on the typed subset. The earlier analysis of approximately 540 of the donors excluded fewer than 20 rarely observed V segments, including chromosome 9 orphons, because counts were too low. In a later genetic analysis, a missense DCLRE1C variant was associated with V-gene and J-gene trimming of TCR beta chains, and the association was replicated in an independent cohort. The 87-base-pair reads could not distinguish some IMGT-functional V segments, including TRBV6-2 and TRBV6-3, so those segments were excluded. Presence/absence analyses assumed roughly uniform sequencing depth across donors, an assumption that may not hold. In an earlier analysis of approximately 590 of the donors, most TCR beta V segments appeared in productive rearrangements about 90% or about 30% of the time, broadly matching IMGT annotations. The sequencing pipeline was judged likely to have produced a cluster of highly shared sequence variants as a technical artifact. Several of the top co-occurrence clusters appeared to be linked to parvovirus B19, influenza, CMV and Epstein-Barr virus, according to a later analysis. Strong co-occurrence of HLA alleles, especially DR and DQ, made assigning TCR associations to individual alleles difficult. The cohort was sequenced for TCR beta chains only, and without alpha or paired-chain data the features that could be detected were limited. In a later analysis, TCR association rates were found to vary across HLA loci, with the most associated TCRs seen for DRB1 alleles and the fewest for HLA-C alleles. According to a later genetic analysis, donors in an Asian-associated ancestry cluster had fewer N-insertions in productive TCRs than the approximately 700-donor mean. At a false discovery rate of 0.05, a later analysis linked fewer than 20,000 TCR beta sequences to specific HLA alleles. The study listed over 150 TCR beta chains as associated with cytomegalovirus. Most TCR sequences were observed very rarely across donors, whereas some public TCRs were present in many individuals. CMV serostatus was the only immune exposure information available for the cohort. A later analysis found that most CMV-associated TCR beta chains appeared HLA-restricted, with HLA associations seemingly driven largely by CMV exposure. A further reported finding was that TCR beta sequences accurately predicted the HLA-A and HLA-B alleles for most subjects in the first cohort. The classifier was reported to diagnose cytomegalovirus status with high specificity and sensitivity in both the original cohort and the validation cohort. It was suggested by the authors that the approach could potentially be generalized to other disease states and immunological phenotypes.

From cysteine to phenylalanine, the CDR3 is 15 amino acids long. The kept DNA is CDR3 alone, 45 bases in frame from the first base. Taken from the germline V gene (reference sequence), the CDR1 and CDR2 loops are LNHNV and YYDKDF. The V and J ends are trimmed by 0 bases and 0 bases, leaving 9 bases between them. As concerns this clone: This receptor's antigen is unknown. No base-level quality is on record; no much larger clone is a single base apart.

The library was obtained by the immunoSEQ multiplex PCR assay. For the multiplex PCR, a mixture combining 60 forward primers for TCR Vbeta segments and 13 reverse primers for TCR Jbeta segments was used. The CDR3 region of rearranged TCR beta genes was amplified from genomic DNA by a multiplex PCR assay. The amplified TCR beta libraries were sequenced on the Illumina HiSeq System as 87-base-pair reads. As for how the authors treated the data: A later analysis counted tens of millions of unique TCR beta chains across the 640 or so repertoires, and some 11 million of these chains were shared by at least two donors. To remove PCR and sequencing errors, raw reads were error-corrected and collapsed into unique sequences using a nearest-neighbor algorithm that merged closely related sequences. To assign V, D and J gene segments, CDR3 sequences were aligned to IMGT reference sequences. For a sequence to be retained, a match of at least six nucleotides was required to both a V gene segment and a J gene segment. Rearrangements were classified as productive when the CDR3 lacked stop codons and remained in frame with V and J, and all other rearrangements were classified as non-productive. CDR3 was defined by IMGT convention, running from the second conserved V-encoded cysteine to the conserved J-encoded phenylalanine. The earlier analysis of about 560 of the donors excluded any sequence lacking an unambiguous match to a single V gene segment. In an earlier analysis of 587 of the donors, V segments were called functional above 56.7% productive rearrangements and were called segregating when the between-donor standard deviation exceeded 5%. A statistical classification framework was built to diagnose cytomegalovirus status from the catalog of TCR beta chain sequences. In a later analysis, V and J genes were assigned by comparing TCR nucleotide sequences against IMGT/GENE-DB human TR gene sequences. Using the TCRdist pipeline, a later analysis assigned CDR3 sequences along with most-parsimonious VDJ recombination scenarios. A later analysis defined each TCR beta chain by its CDR3 amino acid sequence plus V-gene family, and excluded reads lacking a unique V-gene family. To address suspected cross-contamination and a sequencing artifact, a later analysis removed several hundred highly shared, low-generation-probability nucleotide sequences. In a later analysis, a clonal expansion index was calculated for each public chain from normalized within-repertoire ranks of inferred template counts. Generation probabilities in a later analysis came from a VDJ recombination model fitted to out-of-frame rearrangements, and those results were checked against IGoR. In a later analysis, TCR-TCR, TCR-HLA and TCR-CMV co-occurrence was scored with hypergeometric tests, and a repertoire-size bias correction was applied to TCR pairs. In a later analysis, false discovery rates were estimated by permuting HLA or CMV assignments 20 times. In a later analysis, co-occurring TCRs were grouped with DBSCAN, and TCRdist sequence similarity was added when clustering was performed within HLA-allele-positive subsets. For co-occurrence clustering, repertoires with fewer than 30,000 or more than 120,000 public chains were excluded, along with several repertoires with anomalous nucleotide sharing. In its TCRdb copy, this immuneACCESS table keeps in-frame sequences only and misses some clones. Where compared with another copy, unresolved V genes explain less than half of these, and the others have no known cause. The V and J calls and clone size are taken from that table; D and trimming were inferred from the DNA. Present in this sample are some 91,000 clones, roughly 80% of which were seen just once. The ten largest clones represent just over 0.75% of the sample.

The cohort consisted of 666 healthy bone marrow donors. Cohort members were all nominally healthy when sampled, although unrecorded immune exposures were likely present. The donor was CMV seronegative and was included in the group of a few hundred seronegative cohort members. Every donor gave a peripheral blood sample, and the peripheral blood mononuclear cells from that sample were used for TCR beta sequencing. The Qiagen DNeasy Blood Extraction Kit was used to extract genomic DNA from the blood cell samples. Sequenced input: PBMCs. This receptor was identified in a woman aged 60 to 75 in good health and CMV-seronegative. The chain joins TRBV15 to TRBJ2-7; the D gene lacks a confident call. The CDR3 amino acid sequence is: CATSRDLYSSYEQYF. The DNA sequence is as follows: TGTGCCACCAGCAGAGATCTTTACAGCTCCTACGAGCAGTACTTC.